This is a list of T cell receptor beta chains from one sample in a study of blood T cell repertoires in COVID-19. Data came from immunoSEQ multiplex PCR; TCRdb stores just in-frame clones and leaves some out. The sample yields around 150,000 clones, around 80% seen once. The specimen sequenced was peripheral blood. The receptor set was obtained from a woman over 75 with acute or convalescent COVID-19. The CDR3 runs from the conserved cysteine through the conserved F or W. Each record gives: V gene, D gene, clone size, J gene, CDR3 DNA, CDR3 protein. A D gene is named only where the DNA matches it firmly. The size of a clone is reported for some rows only, either as once, few or many, or as a class for expanded clones.

>TRBV19|TRBD1|.|TRBJ1-6
TGTGCCAGCCGGGACAGGAATTCACCCCTCCACTTT
CASRDRNSPLHF
>TRBV19|TRBD1|once|TRBJ2-7
TGTGCCAGTAGTAGGGGACAGGGACTCCGCGAGCAGTACTTC
CASSRGQGLREQYF
>TRBV7-9|TRBD1|.|TRBJ1-2
TGTGCCAGCAGCTCGGACAGGGGGAGATCCTATGGCTACACCTTC
CASSSDRGRSYGYTF
>TRBV7-9|TRBD2|once|TRBJ2-5
TGTGCCAGCAGTTTGCTAGCGGGGTTCCAAGAGACCCAGTACTTC
CASSLLAGFQETQYF
>TRBV9|.|.|TRBJ2-1
TGTGCCAGCAGCGCCCCCCCCGGTGGGCATAATGAGCAGTTCTTC
CASSAPPGGHNEQFF
>TRBV2|TRBD1|once|TRBJ1-6
TGTGCCGGATCAGGGGGCCCGAATTCACCCCTCCACTTT
CAGSGGPNSPLHF
>TRBV30|TRBD2|.|TRBJ2-7
TGTGCCTGGGCCCCCGCGGGAGGCACCTACGAGCAGTACTTC
CAWAPAGGTYEQYF
>TRBV19|.|few|TRBJ1-3
TGTGCCAGCTCGCCGACAGGAAGCTCTGGAAACACCATATATTTT
CASSPTGSSGNTIYF
>TRBV6-5|.|.|TRBJ2-7
TGTGCCAGCACCCCAGGGGGGACTTCCTCCTACGAGCAGTACTTC
CASTPGGTSSYEQYF
>TRBV19|.|.|TRBJ2-1
TGTGCCAGTAGTATAACCCATAGCAGCAATGAGCAGTTCTTC
CASSITHSSNEQFF
>TRBV11-2|.|.|TRBJ2-2
TGTGCCAGCAGCCCCTCTAACACCGGGGAGCTGTTTTTT
CASSPSNTGELFF
>TRBV3-1/TRBV3-2|.|.|TRBJ1-1
TGTGCCAGCAGCCCTCCTGGGGAAGGGGATACTGAAGCTTTCTTT
CASSPPGEGDTEAFF
>TRBV5-1|TRBD2|.|TRBJ2-7
TGCGCCAGCAGCTCCCTTCGGGGGGATAACTACGAGCAGTACTTC
CASSSLRGDNYEQYF
>TRBV6-7|TRBD1|.|TRBJ1-2
TGTGCCAGACCCAGGGGGGTTGATGGCTACACCTTC
CARPRGVDGYTF
>TRBV3-1/TRBV3-2|TRBD2|.|TRBJ2-3
TGTGCCAGCAGCCGTCGGACTAGCGGGACCCGCACAGATACGCAGTATTTT
CASSRRTSGTRTDTQYF
>TRBV13|TRBD1|.|TRBJ2-2
TGTGCCAGCAGACCCCGGGACAGGGTATACACCGGGGAGCTGTTTTTT
CASRPRDRVYTGELFF
>TRBV20-1|TRBD1|.|TRBJ1-2
TGCAGTGCTAGTGACCGGACAGGGGGCGGCTATGGCTACACCTTC
CSASDRTGGGYGYTF
>TRBV5-4|TRBD2|.|TRBJ2-4
TGTGCCAGCAGCAGCAGCGGGAGGTCGGTCATTCAGTACTTC
CASSSSGRSVIQYF
>TRBV30|TRBD1|.|TRBJ1-3
TGTGCCTGGGCTGACAGGGTGATTGGAAACACCATATATTTT
CAWADRVIGNTIYF
>TRBV29-1|.|.|TRBJ2-1
TGCACCACTCAAGCGCAGAGCTCCTACAATGAGCAGTTCTTC
CTTQAQSSYNEQFF
>TRBV7-9|TRBD2|.|TRBJ2-7
TGTGCCAGCAGCTTGGACGGTAGCGGGAGGACGTCCTACGAGCAGTACTTC
CASSLDGSGRTSYEQYF
>TRBV10-3|.|once|TRBJ2-3
TGTGCCATCAGTGAGTGGCTAGATACGCAGTATTTT
CAISEWLDTQYF
>TRBV13|TRBD2|.|TRBJ2-7
TGTGCCAGCAGCTTAGGCGCTAGCGGATCCTACGAGCAGTACTTC
CASSLGASGSYEQYF
>TRBV25-1|.|.|TRBJ2-5
TGTGCCAGCAGTGACCTTTCGGAGACCCAGTACTTC
CASSDLSETQYF
>TRBV11-3|.|.|TRBJ2-7
TGTGCCAGCAGCTTAGGCAGGGGGGTACGCCCCTACGAGCAGTACTTC
CASSLGRGVRPYEQYF
>TRBV7-9|.|.|TRBJ1-5
TGTGCCAGCAGCTCGTTCGACAGCTTGGGCAATCAGCCCCAGCATTTT
CASSSFDSLGNQPQHF
>TRBV15|TRBD1|.|TRBJ1-2
TGTGCCACCAGCAGACGGACAGGGAACTCTTTGGGTGGCTACACCTTC
CATSRRTGNSLGGYTF
>TRBV5-1|.|.|TRBJ2-5
TGCGCCAGCAGCTTGTCCCCCCGGGGTGACCAGTACTTC
CASSLSPRGDQYF
>TRBV6-6|TRBD1|.|TRBJ1-1
TGTGCCAGCAGTTACTCGGGTGGGACAGGGCGAACTGAAGCTTTCTTT
CASSYSGGTGRTEAFF
>TRBV5-4|TRBD2|.|TRBJ2-7
TGTGCCAGCAGCCCCGGACTAGACAGCTCCTACGAGCAGTACTTC
CASSPGLDSSYEQYF
>TRBV27|.|.|TRBJ2-3
TGTGCCAGCAGATCCACAGGGACAGATACGCAGTATTTT
CASRSTGTDTQYF
>TRBV27|TRBD1|.|TRBJ2-1
TGTGCCAGCAGTCGACCGGGACAGGGGGCGAATGAGCAGTTCTTC
CASSRPGQGANEQFF
>TRBV21-1|.|.|TRBJ1-2
TGTGCCAGCAGCAAACGAGGGAGGGACAGGGGGAACGTCGGCGACTATGGCTACACCTTC
CASSKRGRDRGNVGDYGYTF
>TRBV24-1|TRBD2|.|TRBJ2-1
TGTGCCACCAGTGACCCTAGCGGGAAGGGCTACAATGAGCAGTTCTTC
CATSDPSGKGYNEQFF
>TRBV6-5|TRBD1|.|TRBJ2-7
TGTGCCAGCAGTACCGGGACAGGGATCTACGAGCAGTACTTC
CASSTGTGIYEQYF
>TRBV10-3|.|.|TRBJ1-5
TGTGCCATCAGTCCGAACGGGAATCAGCCCCAGCATTTT
CAISPNGNQPQHF
>TRBV5-1|TRBD2|.|TRBJ2-1
TGCGCCAGCAGCTTGGAAGTCCGTAGCGGGATCATCAATGAGCAGTTCTTC
CASSLEVRSGIINEQFF
>TRBV6-1|.|.|TRBJ1-3
TGTGCCAGCAGTGAAACAGGGTCCTCTGGAAACACCATATATTTT
CASSETGSSGNTIYF
>TRBV27|.|.|TRBJ1-1
TGTGCCAGCAGTCAGTCATCCGTGAACACTGAAGCTTTCTTT
CASSQSSVNTEAFF
>TRBV3-1/TRBV3-2|TRBD1|.|TRBJ2-1
TGTGCCAGCAGCAAAAGGGACGGGACAGACTCCTACAATGAGCAGTTCTTC
CASSKRDGTDSYNEQFF
>TRBV10-2|TRBD1|.|TRBJ1-1
TGCGCCAGCAGTGAACAGGGGGCCCGAGCTTTCTTT
CASSEQGARAFF
>TRBV28|TRBD2|.|TRBJ2-3
TGTGCCAGCAGCCAGATGGTAGCGGGAGGGAGGGATACGCAGTATTTT
CASSQMVAGGRDTQYF
>TRBV19|.|.|TRBJ1-2
TGTGCCAGTAGTTCAGGGATAAAAGCTAACTATGGCTACACCTTC
CASSSGIKANYGYTF
>TRBV11-2|.|few|TRBJ2-7
TGTGCCAGCAGCCCCATTAGGGGTACCTACGAGCAGTACTTC
CASSPIRGTYEQYF
>TRBV2|.|.|TRBJ1-1
TGTGCCAGCAGCCCACGGGGGAGGACTGAAGCTTTCTTT
CASSPRGRTEAFF